The TCR beta chain described here comes from a study of shared clonotypes between healthy human individuals. This CDR3 region has 13 residues. The donor population consisted of healthy HIV-negative adults with no recent acute infections or vaccinations. Worth noting for this clone: Its antigen is still unknown.

General observations from the study: Larger estimated richness was generally recorded for naive subsets relative to memory subsets.

The repertoire was sequenced with immunoSEQ multiplex PCR; TCRdb's copy has only in-frame clones and lacks some. The sample carries some 2,500,000 clones, just under 95% recorded once. The material sequenced was naive CD4+ T cells from PBMCs. The subset: CD45RA+ positively selected. The receptor was isolated from a man younger than 35 in good health. Some clones in this sample may be carry-over from other donors' samples. The V call is TRBV21-1, the J call TRBJ1-1. TRBV21-1 is deemed a pseudogene. The CDR3 sequence is CASSKVGNTEAFF. The CDR3, as DNA: TGTGCCAGCAGCAAAGTAGGGAACACTGAAGCTTTCTTT.